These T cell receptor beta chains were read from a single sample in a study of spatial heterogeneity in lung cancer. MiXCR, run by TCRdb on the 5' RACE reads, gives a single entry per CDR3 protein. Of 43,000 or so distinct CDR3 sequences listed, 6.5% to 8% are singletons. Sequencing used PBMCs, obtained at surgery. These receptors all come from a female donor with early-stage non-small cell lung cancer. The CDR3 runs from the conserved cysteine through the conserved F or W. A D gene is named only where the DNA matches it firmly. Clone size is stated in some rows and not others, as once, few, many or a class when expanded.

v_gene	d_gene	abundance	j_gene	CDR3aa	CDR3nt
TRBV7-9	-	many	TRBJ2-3	CASSFTGAVDTQYF	TGTGCCAGCAGCTTTACAGGTGCGGTGGATACGCAGTATTTT
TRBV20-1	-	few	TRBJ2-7	CSARDTWGAAGLTYEQYF	TGCAGTGCTAGAGATACCTGGGGTGCGGCAGGGTTAACCTACGAGCAGTACTTC
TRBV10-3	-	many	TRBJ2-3	CAISGRLSTDTQYF	TGTGCCATCAGTGGTCGTCTTAGCACAGATACGCAGTATTTT
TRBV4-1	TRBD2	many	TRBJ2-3	CASSHERGPAADTQYF	TGCGCCAGCAGCCATGAGCGGGGTCCGGCCGCAGATACGCAGTATTTT
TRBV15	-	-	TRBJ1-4	CATSRDPGRGNEKLFF	TGTGCCACCAGCAGAGATCCAGGGCGGGGTAATGAAAAACTGTTTTTT
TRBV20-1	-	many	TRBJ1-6	CSGGKSITNSPLHF	TGCAGCGGTGGCAAATCCATCACAAATTCACCCCTCCACTTT
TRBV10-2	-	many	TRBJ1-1	CASTSQRTEAFF	TGCGCCAGCACCTCACAAAGGACTGAAGCTTTCTTT
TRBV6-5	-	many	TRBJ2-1	CASTQRRTLGEQFF	TGTGCCAGCACTCAGAGGCGTACCCTCGGAGAGCAGTTCTTC
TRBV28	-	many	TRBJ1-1	CASSGVGYRSLLEAFF	TGTGCCAGCAGCGGTGTTGGTTACAGGAGCTTACTTGAAGCTTTCTTT
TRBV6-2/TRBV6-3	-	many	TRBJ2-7	CASSYPSYEQYF	TGTGCCAGCAGTTACCCGAGCTACGAGCAGTACTTC
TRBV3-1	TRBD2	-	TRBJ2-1	CASSPPGLARSEQFF	TGTGCCAGCAGCCCGCCGGGACTAGCGCGGTCCGAGCAGTTCTTC
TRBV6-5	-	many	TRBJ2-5	CASSWVRAQETQYF	TGTGCCAGCAGTTGGGTCAGAGCCCAAGAGACCCAGTACTTC
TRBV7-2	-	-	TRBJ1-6	CASSLAKSSYNSPLHF	TGTGCCAGCAGCTTAGCGAAGAGCTCCTATAATTCACCCCTCCACTTT
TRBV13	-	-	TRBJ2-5	CASSFRQDRETQYF	TGTGCCAGCAGCTTTAGACAGGACCGAGAGACCCAGTACTTC
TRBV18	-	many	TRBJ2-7	CASSPPWGGENEQYF	TGTGCCAGCTCACCACCGTGGGGAGGAGAAAACGAGCAGTACTTC
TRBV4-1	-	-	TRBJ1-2	CASSQSRGARLYGYTF	TGCGCCAGCAGCCAAAGCCGGGGGGCACGGCTCTATGGCTACACCTTC
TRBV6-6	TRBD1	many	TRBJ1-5	CASSPPGQLNQPQHF	TGTGCCAGCAGCCCTCCGGGACAGCTCAATCAGCCCCAGCATTTT
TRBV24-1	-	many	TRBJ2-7	CATSDLGTPHEQYF	TGTGCCACCAGTGATTTAGGGACCCCGCACGAGCAGTACTTC
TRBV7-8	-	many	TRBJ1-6	CASSLGGYNSPLHF	TGTGCCAGCAGCTTAGGGGGTTATAATTCACCCCTCCACTTT
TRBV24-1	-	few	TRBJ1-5	CATSDPRDIGGPQHF	TGTGCCACCAGTGATCCCCGGGACATCGGGGGGCCCCAGCATTTT
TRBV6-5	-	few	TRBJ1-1	CASSYTGANTEAFF	TGTGCCAGCAGTTACACGGGGGCGAACACTGAAGCTTTCTTT
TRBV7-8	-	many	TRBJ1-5	CASSLAGPQRGQPQHF	TGTGCCAGCAGCTTGGCGGGCCCTCAGAGGGGGCAGCCCCAGCATTTT
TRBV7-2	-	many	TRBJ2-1	CASSLLPPSVNEQFF	TGTGCCAGCAGCTTACTACCTCCCTCCGTGAATGAGCAGTTCTTC
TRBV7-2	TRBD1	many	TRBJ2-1	CASSLETGFYNEQFF	TGTGCCAGCAGCTTAGAGACAGGGTTCTACAATGAGCAGTTCTTC
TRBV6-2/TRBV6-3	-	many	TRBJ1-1	CASSYKGSDTEAFF	TGTGCCAGCAGTTACAAAGGGTCAGACACTGAAGCTTTCTTT
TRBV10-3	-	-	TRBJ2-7	CAISTGYEQYF	TGTGCCATCAGCACAGGGTACGAGCAGTACTTC
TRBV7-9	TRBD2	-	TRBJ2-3	CASSSGTRPYATDTQYF	TGTGCCAGCAGCTCCGGGACTAGACCTTACGCCACAGATACGCAGTATTTT
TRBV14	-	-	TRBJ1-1	CASSQDPNTEAFF	TGTGCCAGCAGCCAGGACCCGAACACTGAAGCTTTCTTT
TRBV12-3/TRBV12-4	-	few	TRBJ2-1	CASSPGTASYNEQFF	TGTGCCAGCAGCCCCGGGACTGCCTCCTACAATGAGCAGTTCTTC
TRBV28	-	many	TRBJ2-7	CASSLSAYEQYF	TGTGCCAGCAGTTTATCCGCTTACGAGCAGTACTTC
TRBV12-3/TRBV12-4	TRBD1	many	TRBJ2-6	CASRNTGTDAGANVLTF	TGTGCCAGCAGAAATACCGGGACAGATGCTGGGGCCAACGTCCTGACTTTC
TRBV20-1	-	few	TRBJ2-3	CSALLTRGKDTQYF	TGCAGTGCACTTCTGACCCGGGGGAAGGATACGCAGTATTTT
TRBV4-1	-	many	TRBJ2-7	CASSQAPAGRRMEQYF	TGCGCCAGCAGCCAAGCCCCGGCAGGCAGGCGAATGGAGCAGTACTTC
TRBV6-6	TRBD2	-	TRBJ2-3	CASRREGEVDTQYF	TGTGCCAGCAGGCGGGAGGGGGAAGTAGATACGCAGTATTTT
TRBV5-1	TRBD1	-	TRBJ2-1	CASTDRVGGNEQFF	TGCGCCAGCACCGACAGGGTAGGCGGCAATGAGCAGTTCTTC
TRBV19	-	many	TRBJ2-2	CASTWTANTGELFF	TGTGCCAGTACCTGGACAGCCAACACCGGGGAGCTGTTTTTT
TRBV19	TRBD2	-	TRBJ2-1	CASMGRGDSYNEQFF	TGTGCCAGTATGGGACGGGGGGACTCCTACAATGAGCAGTTCTTC
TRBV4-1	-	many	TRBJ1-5	CASSQEGGGNQPQHF	TGCGCCAGCAGCCAAGAGGGGGGTGGCAATCAGCCCCAGCATTTT
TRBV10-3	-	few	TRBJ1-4	CAISEGLTLRGEKLFF	TGTGCCATCAGTGAGGGCCTGACACTCCGGGGTGAAAAACTGTTTTTT
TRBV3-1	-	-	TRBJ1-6	CASSQGAGVWSPLHF	TGTGCCAGCAGCCAAGGGGCAGGGGTTTGGTCACCCCTCCACTTT
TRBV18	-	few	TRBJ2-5	CASSFAQETQYF	TGTGCCAGCTCGTTTGCCCAAGAGACCCAGTACTTC
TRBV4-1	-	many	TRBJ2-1	CASSQLIISDEQFF	TGCGCCAGCAGCCAGCTCATTATCTCGGATGAGCAGTTCTTC
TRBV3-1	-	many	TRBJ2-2	CASSQISNTGELFF	TGTGCCAGCAGCCAAATCTCGAACACCGGGGAGCTGTTTTTT